The following is a T cell receptor (beta chain) sequence with its context. Antigen: not known. The CDR3 consists of 14 residues. V was pared by 4 bases and J by 3 bases, with 10 bases between. The germline gives CDR1 MDHEN, CDR2 SYDVKM. In the original processing: Out-of-frame sequences were removed, leaving 2 million to 2.5 million distinct TCRbeta sequences. Sequencing was performed with immunoSEQ multiplex PCR; in TCRdb, only in-frame clones are kept and a portion is missing. That table gives V, J and clone size, and the DNA gave D and trimming. The sample lists about 52,000 clones, just under 80% occurring once. This specimen belongs to a study of memory CD4+ T cells and cytomegalovirus serostatus. Turning to the study itself: Donors were healthy Belgian adults, under ten CMV seropositive and around 23 seronegative. Study-wide findings and caveats: The CMV-associated TCR signature appears largely within the CD4+ memory repertoire.

Single viable CD3+CD4+CD8-CD45RO+ cells were sorted as the memory CD4+ T cells. Total CD4+ T cells were enriched by CD4 positive selection. Specimen: memory CD4+ T cells from blood. V gene TRBV28 combines with J gene TRBJ1-3, with D tentatively TRBD1 (6 bases). The sequence was obtained from an adult in good health and CMV-seronegative. The CDR3 reads CASSSGTFGNTIYF. As DNA, the CDR3 is TGTGCCAGCAGTTCCGGGACATTTGGAAACACCATATATTTT.